The present TCR beta chain was sequenced within a study of blood T cell repertoires in COVID-19. TCRdb keeps only in-frame clones here, not all; method: immunoSEQ multiplex PCR. This sample has fewer than 150,000 clones, with just under 90% found just once. Trimming stripped 5 bases from V and 0 bases from J, with 9 bases between. Germline values: CDR1 SGHRS, CDR2 YFSETQ. CDR3 length equals 14 residues. The source is a woman aged 35 to 49 with acute or convalescent COVID-19. The sample was peripheral blood. The chain employs TRBV5-1 and TRBJ1-3; a possible D gene is TRBD1 (6 bases). The CDR3 reads CASRTGNSGNTIYF. Written as DNA, the CDR3 is TGCGCCAGCAGAACAGGGAACTCTGGAAACACCATATATTTT.